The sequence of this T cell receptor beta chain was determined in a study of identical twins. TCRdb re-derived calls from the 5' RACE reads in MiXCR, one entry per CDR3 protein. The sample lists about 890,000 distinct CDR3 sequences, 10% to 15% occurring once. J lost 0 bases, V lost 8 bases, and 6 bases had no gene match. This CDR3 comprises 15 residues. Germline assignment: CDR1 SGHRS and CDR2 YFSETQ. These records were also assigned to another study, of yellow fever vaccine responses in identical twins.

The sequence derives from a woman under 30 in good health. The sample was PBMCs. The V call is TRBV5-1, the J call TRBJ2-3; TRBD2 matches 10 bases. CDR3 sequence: CASILAGASTDTQYF. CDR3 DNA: TGCGCCAGTATTCTAGCGGGGGCTAGCACAGATACGCAGTATTTT.